Shown below are 32 T cell receptor beta chains from a single sample sequenced in a study of control samples from healthy donors and cancer patients. TCRdb's table, derived via immunoSEQ multiplex PCR, lists solely in-frame clones and lacks some. The repertoire consists of some 150,000 clones, with approximately 96% occurring once and the leading ten covering 1%. Sequencing was done on a sample of blood. The source is a woman aged 25 to 39 in good health.

J is TRBJ2-7 and V is TRBV12-5; no clear D. The V and J ends lost 6 bases and 4 bases respectively, with 16 bases between them. The CDR3 runs to 14 residues. CDR1 and CDR2 (germline): LGHNT, FRNRAP. The CDR3 is CASGVGYRGYEQYF. As DNA, the CDR3 is TGTGCTAGTGGCGTTGGGTACAGAGGATACGAGCAGTACTTC.

The gene calls are TRBV9 and TRBJ1-2, with 11 nucleotides matching TRBD1. V trimming: 3 bases; J trimming: 6 bases; junction bases outside the gene matches: 7. Per the germline V gene, CDR1 is SGDLS and CDR2 is YYNGEE. The CDR3 covers 15 residues. This CDR3 is CASSETRTGGHGYTF. In DNA, the CDR3 is TGTGCCAGCAGCGAGACCCGGACAGGGGGCCATGGCTACACCTTC.

The rearrangement links TRBV5-1 to TRBJ1-3; 8 positions match TRBD1. The ends lost 4 bases at V and 0 bases at J; junction bases unmatched: 12. The CDR3 is 18 amino acids. In germline, CDR1 is SGHRS, CDR2 YFSETQ. DNA of the CDR3: TGCGCCAGCAGCCGTGACCCAGGGGGCCGAGGCTCTGGAAACACCATATATTTT. This translates into CASSRDPGGRGSGNTIYF.

This chain uses TRBV13 with TRBJ2-4; TRBD2 is a possible D gene (5 bases). Trimming shortened V by 0 bases and J by 1 base, and 13 bases separated the two germline ends. Per germline, CDR1 PRHDT and CDR2 FYEKMQ (reference sequence). CDR3 length equals 17 residues. The CDR3 sequence: CASSLGGVGRAKNIQYF. CDR3 DNA: TGTGCCAGCAGCTTAGGCGGGGTAGGAAGGGCCAAAAACATTCAGTACTTC.

The rearrangement uses TRBV6-6 and TRBJ1-2, with unresolved D. The CDR3 consists of 15 residues. Germline V CDR1 and CDR2: MNHNY, SVGAGI (reference sequence). Trimming removed 4 bases from V and 4 bases from J, with 16 bases in between. This chain's CDR3 is CASSSPWNTIYGYTF. The CDR3 DNA sequence: TGTGCCAGCAGTTCCCCATGGAATACCATCTATGGCTACACCTTC.

The V gene is TRBV15, the J gene TRBJ2-1; TRBD2 agrees at 8 bases. CDR3 length: 17 residues. CDR1 is LNHNV and CDR2 is YYDKDF in the germline V gene (reference sequence). The V and J ends lost 0 bases and 5 bases, in that order; junction bases with no gene match: 9. CDR3 protein: CATSREGFGTSDNEQFF. The DNA of the CDR3 is TGTGCCACCAGCAGAGAGGGATTCGGGACTAGTGACAATGAGCAGTTCTTC.

The genes are TRBV19 and TRBJ2-3; 8 bases align to TRBD2. Germline trimming cut 4 bases from V and 1 base from J; bases unmatched to any gene: 10. The CDR3 is 17 residues long. Per the germline V gene, CDR1 is LNHDA and CDR2 is SQIVND (reference sequence). The CDR3 sequence: CASSTRTPGGGTDTQYF. Here the CDR3 DNA reads TGTGCCAGTAGTACCCGTACTCCGGGAGGGGGCACAGATACGCAGTATTTT.

The rearrangement joins TRBV20-1 to TRBJ1-5, with D uncertain. Trimming pared 3 bases from V and 3 bases from J, leaving 18 bases between. Germline V gene sequence: CDR1 DFQATT, CDR2 SNEGSKA (reference sequence). The CDR3 contains 16 residues. The CDR3, as DNA: TGCAGTGCTAGTATATTTGTGGGTGGGTTCAATCAGCCCCAGCATTTT. Its protein is CSASIFVGGFNQPQHF.

For this clone: Germline is not matched at one junction end, which may reflect a read error. V and J are TRBV28 and TRBJ2-1, with a possible D match to TRBD1 (5 bases). Germline V gene sequence: CDR1 MDHEN, CDR2 SYDVKM. The CDR3 runs 19 residues. CDR3 sequence reads: CASSQRWTPRNSARNGQFF. DNA of the CDR3: TGTGCCAGCAGCCAACGGTGGACACCCCGTAACTCGGCACGCAATGGGCAGTTCTTC. Variable domain in full (rest from reference TRBV28 and TRBJ2-1): DVKVTQSSRYLVKRTGEKVFLECVQDMDHENMFWYRQDPGLGLRLIYFSYDVKMKEKGDIPEGYSVSREKKERFSLILESASTNQTSMYLCASSQRWTPRNSARNGQFFGPGTRLTVL.

The rearrangement links TRBV4-1 to TRBJ1-5; D is possibly TRBD1 (5 bases). CDR1 is MGHRA and CDR2 is YSYEKL in the germline V gene. V lost 0 bases and J 3 bases, leaving 9 bases between the germline ends. The CDR3 covers 15 residues. The CDR3 coding sequence is TGCGCCAGCAGCCAAGATCCGGGACTCAATCAGCCCCAGCATTTT. This gives the protein CASSQDPGLNQPQHF.

This clone has a single count. The rearrangement uses TRBV3-1 (or the pseudogene TRBV3-2) and TRBJ2-3; 10 bases fit TRBD2. V lost 4 bases, J lost 3 bases, and 10 bases stayed unmatched. CDR1 and CDR2 from the germline V gene are LGHDT and YNNKEL (reference sequence). CDR3 length equals 17 residues. CDR3 loop: CASSLGTSATQTDTQYF. In nucleotides, the CDR3 is TGTGCCAGCAGCCTTGGGACTAGCGCGACTCAAACAGATACGCAGTATTTT.

This rearrangement joins TRBV10-3 to TRBJ1-2; D is possibly TRBD1 (6 bases). The CDR3 is 14 residues long. V was clipped by 2 bases and J by 0 bases, with 7 bases between them. CDR1 and CDR2 from the germline V gene are ENHRY and SYGVKD. The CDR3 DNA sequence: TGTGCCATCAGTGAGCGGACAGCTAACTATGGCTACACCTTC. This encodes CAISERTANYGYTF.

In its sample, this clone was seen once. The chain joins TRBV9 to TRBJ1-3; 10 nucleotides line up with TRBD1. Germline V gives CDR1 SGDLS, CDR2 YYNGEE. The CDR3 contains 18 residues. After removal of 3 bases from V and 4 bases from J, the junction contained 13 bases not matched to a gene. CDR3 bases: TGTGCCAGCAGCGGTCCGGGACAGGGGTCGCTTAGGGGAAACACCATATATTTT. It encodes CASSGPGQGSLRGNTIYF.

This chain links TRBV11-2 with TRBJ2-5, with 10 nucleotides matching TRBD2. This CDR3 region has 15 residues. From germline, CDR1 is SGHAT and CDR2 FQNNGV. V was pared by 0 bases and J by 5 bases, with 3 bases of the junction left unmatched. The CDR3 nucleotides are TGTGCCAGCAGCTTAGATAGCGGGAGGCGCGAGACCCAGTACTTC. It encodes CASSLDSGRRETQYF.

The sample holds one count of this clone. V is TRBV13 and J is TRBJ2-7, with 15 positions matching TRBD2. The J segment lost 0 bases and the V segment lost 4 bases, leaving 4 bases of the junction unmatched. This CDR3 spans 17 amino acids. The germline V gene has CDR1 PRHDT and CDR2 FYEKMQ (reference sequence). The CDR3 loop is CASSWTSGRGSSYEQYF. The CDR3 DNA reads TGTGCCAGCAGCTGGACTAGCGGGAGGGGGAGCTCCTACGAGCAGTACTTC.

The chain joins TRBV6-5 to TRBJ1-4; the D gene is possibly TRBD1 (5 bases). This CDR3 comprises 16 residues. Germline V gene lookup returns CDR1 MNHEY and CDR2 SVGAGI. With 0 bases removed from V and 0 bases from J, the gap between germline ends came to 8 bases. DNA for the CDR3: TGTGCCAGCAGTTACTCGACAGCCGCAACTAATGAAAAACTGTTTTTT. This encodes CASSYSTAATNEKLFF.

The V and J genes are TRBV6-5 and TRBJ1-6; D remains unclear. Trimming stripped 6 bases from V and 9 bases from J, with 15 bases between. Per the germline V gene, CDR1 is MNHEY and CDR2 is SVGAGI. There are 14 residues in the CDR3. CDR3 amino acids: CASSLGRWGSPLHF. The DNA for the CDR3 is TGTGCCAGCAGCCTTGGACGATGGGGTTCACCCCTCCACTTT.

This clone was seen only once. The chain employs TRBV6-5 and TRBJ1-5; no clear D. CDR1 is MNHEY and CDR2 is SVGAGI in the germline V gene. This CDR3 contains 13 residues. Deletions cut 4 bases from V and 11 bases from J, with 15 bases between. In DNA form, the CDR3 reads TGTGCCAGCAGTTTAAAGGGAGGTCTGGCCCAGCATTTT. Translating it yields CASSLKGGLAQHF.

Remarks on this clone: Sequence at one end of the junction differs from germline and may be a read error. The chain carries TRBV10-3 and TRBJ2-7; 7 bases match TRBD1. CDR1 and CDR2 (germline): ENHRY, SYGVKD. The CDR3 is made up of 12 amino acids. This chain's CDR3 is CATSSTGPEQYF. CDR3 nucleotides: TGTGCCACCAGTTCGACAGGGCCCGAGCAGTACTTC.

The rearrangement joins TRBV6-5 to TRBJ2-3; perhaps TRBD1 as D (6 bases). CDR1 is MNHEY, CDR2 SVGAGI, per germline. V lost 10 bases to trimming and J lost 4 bases, with 18 bases between them. The CDR3 is made up of 14 amino acids. The CDR3: CATSIQGRADTQYF. The CDR3 region has the DNA TGTGCCACCTCAATACAGGGTCGGGCAGATACGCAGTATTTT.

The V and J genes are TRBV3-1 (or the pseudogene TRBV3-2) and TRBJ2-1, with 7 bases that match TRBD2. J lost 0 bases, V lost 3 bases, and 2 bases had no gene match. Germline-derived CDR1 and CDR2 are LGHDT and YNNKEL (reference sequence). The CDR3 length is 15 residues. This CDR3 is CASSHRLASYNEQFF. The CDR3 DNA sequence: TGTGCCAGCAGCCATCGACTAGCCTCCTACAATGAGCAGTTCTTC.

This clone occurred once. The gene calls are TRBV5-1 and TRBJ2-5, with 11 bases that match TRBD1. The CDR3 is 16 residues long. Trimming took 4 bases from V and 1 from J; bases not matched to a gene: 6. Germline CDR1 is SGHRS and CDR2 is YFSETQ. As DNA, the CDR3 is TGCGCCAGCAGCCGAGGGGGACAGGGGGGCCAAGAGACCCAGTACTTC. Translated, it gives CASSRGGQGGQETQYF.

The rearrangement joins TRBV5-4 to TRBJ1-1, with 10 bases matching TRBD1. V gave up 7 bases and J gave up 3 bases; unmatched junction bases: 9. The CDR3 sequence is 15 residues long. CDR1 SGHNT and CDR2 YYREEE come from the germline V gene (reference sequence). This CDR3 is CASGQGQGRYTEAFF. CDR3 coding DNA: TGTGCCAGCGGTCAGGGACAGGGGCGGTACACTGAAGCTTTCTTT.

V and J are TRBV4-2 and TRBJ2-1; 7 nucleotides line up with TRBD1. V shed 2 bases and J 8 bases; nucleotides not matched to a gene: 6. Germline CDR1 reads LGHNA; CDR2 reads YNFKEQ. This CDR3 has 14 amino acids. The CDR3 nucleotides are TGTGCCAGCAGCCAAAGAAACAGGGGCGATGAGCAGTTCTTC. Translation gives CASSQRNRGDEQFF.

The chain combines TRBV20-1 with TRBJ2-1; D may match TRBD1 or TRBD2 (5 bases each). Germline CDR1 DFQATT, CDR2 SNEGSKA (reference sequence). The germline V and J ends were trimmed by 6 bases and 8 bases, with 11 bases remaining between them. This CDR3 is 11 amino acids long. Here the CDR3 reads CSARGVHEQFF. The DNA for the CDR3 is TGCAGTGCGCGAGGGGTCCATGAGCAGTTCTTC.

The gene calls are TRBV19 and TRBJ2-5; either TRBD1 or TRBD2 may supply D (5 bases each). V lost 7 bases and J lost 0, with 15 bases in between. CDR1 is LNHDA and CDR2 is SQIVND in the germline V gene (reference sequence). This CDR3 has 15 residues. The DNA of the CDR3 is TGTGCCAGTACTCCCCGGTGGGGGTACCAAGAGACCCAGTACTTC. Translated: CASTPRWGYQETQYF. Full variable domain (outside the CDR3, taken from reference TRBV19 and TRBJ2-5): DGGITQSPKYLFRKEGQNVTLSCEQNLNHDAMYWYRQDPGQGLRLIYYSQIVNDFQKGDIAEGYSVSREKKESFPLTVTSAQKNPTAFYLCASTPRWGYQETQYFGPGTRLLVL.

This chain connects TRBV27 to TRBJ1-1, with D perhaps matching TRBD1 (6 bases). V lost 8 bases, J lost 1 base, and 11 bases lay in between. Germline loops: CDR1 MNHEY, CDR2 SMNVEV (reference sequence). The CDR3 is 13 residues long. For the CDR3, the DNA is TGTGCCAGCGGGGACACTTGGAACACTGAAGCTTTCTTT. It encodes CASGDTWNTEAFF.

The V and J genes are TRBV5-1 and TRBJ2-7, with TRBD2 as a possible D gene (6 bases). This CDR3 has 14 residues. Germline V gene lookup returns CDR1 SGHRS and CDR2 YFSETQ. V lost 1 base to trimming and J lost 6 bases, with 14 bases between them. CDR3 sequence: CASSLRTKGVEQYF. DNA for the CDR3: TGCGCCAGCAGCTTGAGGACTAAGGGCGTCGAGCAGTACTTC.

CDR3 loop: CATSRARGNTEAFF. CDR3 nucleotides: TGTGCCACCAGCAGGGCCAGGGGCAACACTGAAGCTTTCTTT. This chain connects TRBV15 to TRBJ1-1, with D tentatively TRBD1 (6 bases). Between the trimmed V and J ends, which lost 3 bases and 2 bases, there was a span of 10 bases. Germline V lookup: CDR1 LNHNV, CDR2 YYDKDF (reference sequence). This CDR3 is built from 14 residues.

The chain recombines TRBV24-1 with TRBJ2-5; 7 bases agree with TRBD2. The CDR3 extends over 14 amino acids. With 6 bases clipped from V and 4 bases from J, the junction kept 7 bases outside the gene matches. Germline loops: CDR1 KGHDR, CDR2 SFDVKD. The CDR3 loop reads CATSSGTIRETQYF. The CDR3 bases are TGTGCCACCAGTAGCGGGACTATTAGAGAGACCCAGTACTTC.

For this clone: Other DNA sequences in the sample encode the same CDR3. The chain has TRBV18 and TRBJ1-5; the match to TRBD1 covers 8 bases. Germline CDR1 and CDR2: KGHSH and LQKENI. CDR3 length equals 16 residues. V trimming: 3 bases; J trimming: 4 bases; junction bases outside the gene matches: 8. The CDR3: CASSPRQGISNQPQHF. As DNA, the CDR3 is TGTGCCAGCTCACCCCGACAGGGGATCAGTAATCAGCCCCAGCATTTT.

This clone has a handful of counts. V and J are TRBV11-3 and TRBJ2-7; 8 positions match TRBD1. The V and J ends lost 5 bases and 2 bases, in that order; junction bases with no gene match: 5. Germline CDR1 and CDR2: SGHNT and YENEEA. The CDR3 has 14 residues. The CDR3: CASSKRTGTYEQYF. The CDR3 DNA reads as TGTGCCAGCAGCAAACGGACAGGGACCTACGAGCAGTACTTC.